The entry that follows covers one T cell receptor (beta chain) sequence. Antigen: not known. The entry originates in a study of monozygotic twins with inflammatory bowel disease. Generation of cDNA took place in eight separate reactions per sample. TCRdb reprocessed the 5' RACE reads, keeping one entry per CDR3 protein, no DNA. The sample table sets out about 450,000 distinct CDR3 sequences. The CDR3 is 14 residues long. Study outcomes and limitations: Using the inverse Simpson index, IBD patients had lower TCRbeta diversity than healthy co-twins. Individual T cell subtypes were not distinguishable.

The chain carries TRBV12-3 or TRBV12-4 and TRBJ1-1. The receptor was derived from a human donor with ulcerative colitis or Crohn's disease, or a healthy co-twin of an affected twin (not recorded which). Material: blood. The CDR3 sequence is CASSVSHMNTEAFF.